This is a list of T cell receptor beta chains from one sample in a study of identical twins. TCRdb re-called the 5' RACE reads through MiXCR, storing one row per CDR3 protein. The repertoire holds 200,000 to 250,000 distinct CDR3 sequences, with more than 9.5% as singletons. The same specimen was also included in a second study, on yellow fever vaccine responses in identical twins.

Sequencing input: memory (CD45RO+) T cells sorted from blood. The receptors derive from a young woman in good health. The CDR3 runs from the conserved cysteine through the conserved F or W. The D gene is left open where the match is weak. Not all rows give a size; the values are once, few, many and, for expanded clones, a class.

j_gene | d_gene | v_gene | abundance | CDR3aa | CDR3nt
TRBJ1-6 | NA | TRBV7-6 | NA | CASSLTMTGSNSPLHF | TGTGCCAGCAGCTTAACGATGACAGGCTCGAATTCACCCCTCCACTTT
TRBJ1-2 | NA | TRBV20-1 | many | CSRIYGYTF | TGCAGTCGAATCTATGGCTACACCTTC
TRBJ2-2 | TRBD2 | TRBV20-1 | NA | CSARVLAGTNTGELFF | TGCAGTGCTAGAGTGCTAGCGGGAACGAACACCGGGGAGCTGTTTTTT
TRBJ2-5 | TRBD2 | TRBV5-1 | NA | CASSLPSSGSQETQYF | TGCGCCAGCAGCTTGCCGTCTAGCGGGAGCCAAGAGACCCAGTACTTC
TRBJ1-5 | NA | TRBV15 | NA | CATSREGIRQPQHF | TGTGCCACCAGCAGAGAAGGAATTCGTCAGCCCCAGCATTTT
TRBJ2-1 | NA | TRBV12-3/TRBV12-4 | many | CASSPLSRKNNEQFF | TGTGCCAGCAGTCCTCTATCAAGAAAAAACAATGAGCAGTTCTTC
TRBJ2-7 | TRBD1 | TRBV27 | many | CASRHTGVYEQYF | TGTGCCAGCAGGCATACAGGGGTATACGAGCAGTACTTC
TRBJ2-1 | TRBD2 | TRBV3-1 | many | CASSQEVKGPAGNEQFF | TGTGCCAGCAGCCAAGAAGTGAAGGGCCCAGCGGGAAATGAGCAGTTCTTC
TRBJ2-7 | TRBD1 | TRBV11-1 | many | CASSFPSTVPGQGPGRYEQYF | TGTGCCAGCAGCTTTCCATCCACTGTCCCGGGACAGGGGCCGGGCCGGTACGAGCAGTACTTC
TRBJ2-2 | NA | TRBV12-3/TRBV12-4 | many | CASSSGLTLNTGELFF | TGTGCCAGCAGTTCGGGGCTAACCTTAAACACCGGGGAGCTGTTTTTT
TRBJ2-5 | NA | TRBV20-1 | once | CSATTRDAETQYF | TGCAGTGCTACGACTCGGGATGCGGAGACCCAGTACTTC
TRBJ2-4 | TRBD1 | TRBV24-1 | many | CATSDAPGQGSNIQYF | TGTGCCACCAGTGACGCTCCGGGACAGGGTTCGAACATTCAGTACTTC
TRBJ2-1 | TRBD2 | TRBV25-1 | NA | CASSERGSGGAYEQFF | TGTGCCAGCAGTGAGCGGGGCAGCGGGGGGGCCTATGAGCAGTTCTTC